The present T cell receptor (beta chain) was sequenced within a study of blood T cell repertoires in COVID-19. Overall study context: The United States, Italy and Spain provided the acute and convalescent COVID-19 samples. In each case, the material was cDNA or gDNA derived from T cells, B-cell-depleted T cells, or PBMCs.

J lost 5 bases, V lost 11 bases, and 10 bases had no gene match. Per germline, CDR1 WNHNN and CDR2 SYGVQD (reference sequence). There are 15 residues in the CDR3. Original analysis: Amplification of reference gene primers was used by the study to estimate nucleated cell counts. TCRdb's table, derived via immunoSEQ multiplex PCR, lists solely in-frame clones and lacks some. That table is the source of V, J and clone size, and D and trimming were worked out from the DNA. The sample consists of about 68,000 clones, almost 85% of them appearing once. The sequenced material came from peripheral blood. The sequence came from a man in his fifties with acute or convalescent COVID-19. The rearrangement uses TRBV10-1 and TRBJ2-5; 14 positions match TRBD2. The CDR3 reads CASSGTSGGSETQYF. The CDR3 DNA follows: TGCGCCTCTTCCGGGACTAGCGGGGGTTCGGAGACCCAGTACTTC.